Presented here are 30 T cell receptor beta chains from one specimen sequenced in a study of blood T cell repertoires in COVID-19. Some clones are missing from TCRdb's copy, which holds only in-frame ones; the method was immunoSEQ multiplex PCR. The sample has about 74,000 clones; roughly nine tenths are singletons. Sequencing was done on a sample of peripheral blood. The receptors come from a human donor in a cohort sampled during active COVID-19.

The V call is TRBV5-1, the J call TRBJ2-3; 9 nucleotides agree with TRBD1. Trimming cost V 2 bases and J 0 bases; bases outside gene matches: 4. CDR1 is SGHRS and CDR2 is YFSETQ in the germline V gene. The CDR3 covers 16 residues. The CDR3: CASSFGQGSSTDTQYF. DNA for the CDR3: TGCGCCAGCAGCTTTGGACAGGGGTCGAGCACAGATACGCAGTATTTT.

The chain carries TRBV5-1 and TRBJ2-2, with D perhaps matching TRBD2 (6 bases). Trimming shortened V by 5 bases and J by 2 bases, and 13 bases separated the two germline ends. The CDR3 sequence is 15 residues long. Germline V gene sequence: CDR1 SGHRS, CDR2 YFSETQ. The CDR3 reads CASSPGAVNTGELFF. CDR3 sequence (DNA): TGCGCCAGCAGTCCGGGAGCGGTCAACACCGGGGAGCTGTTTTTT.

As DNA, the CDR3 is TGTGCCAGCAGTCGAGCGGGAGGGCACAATGAGCAGTTCTTC. This sequence encodes CASSRAGGHNEQFF. The chain joins TRBV6-5 to TRBJ2-1, with 10 bases that match TRBD2. This CDR3 contains 14 residues. Trimming at V came to 5 bases and at J to 5 bases, leaving 3 bases not matched to a gene. CDR1 and CDR2 from the germline V gene are MNHEY and SVGAGI.

This clone was recorded a few times. The gene calls are TRBV19 and TRBJ2-7; 12 bases agree with TRBD2. V dropped 3 bases and J dropped 3; count of bases not matched to a gene: 12. The CDR3 loop spans 18 amino acids. Germline lookup yields CDR1 LNHDA and CDR2 SQIVND (reference sequence). The CDR3 nucleotides read TGTGCCAGTAGTATCCGCGCTAGCGGGAGGGGAGCTCGCTACGAGCAGTACTTC. Encoded protein: CASSIRASGRGARYEQYF.

The rearrangement links TRBV5-4 to TRBJ2-1; 7 positions agree with TRBD2. The germline V gene encodes CDR1 SGHNT and CDR2 YYREEE (reference sequence). V shed 3 bases and J 7 bases; nucleotides not matched to a gene: 10. The CDR3 totals 15 residues. The CDR3, as DNA: TGTGCCAGCAGCTCGTCGCCCGGGACTATTAATGAGCAGTTCTTC. Protein product: CASSSSPGTINEQFF.

This chain uses TRBV7-6 with TRBJ2-1, with TRBD2 identical over 12 bases. The junction had 5 bases not matched to a gene; V was cut back by 4 bases and J by 4 bases. Per germline, CDR1 SGHVS and CDR2 FNYEAQ. This CDR3 is 16 amino acids long. CDR3 in DNA: TGTGCCAGCAGCTCCGGACTAGCGGGATTTTACAATGAGCAGTTCTTC. Protein: CASSSGLAGFYNEQFF.

The J gene is TRBJ2-1, the V gene TRBV6-5; D is uncertain. CDR1 and CDR2 (germline): MNHEY, SVGAGI. The V gene lost 0 bases and the J gene lost 7 bases, with 10 bases spanning the gap. This CDR3 contains 14 residues. The CDR3 reads CASSYSLFSNEQFF. CDR3 nucleotides: TGTGCCAGCAGTTACTCCCTTTTTAGTAATGAGCAGTTCTTC.

J is TRBJ2-7 and V is TRBV9; TRBD2 aligns across 7 bases. CDR3 length equals 13 residues. Trimming cost V 7 bases and J 0 bases; bases outside gene matches: 4. Germline lookup yields CDR1 SGDLS and CDR2 YYNGEE. In DNA form, the CDR3 reads TGTGCCAGCGGGCTAGCGGACTCCTACGAGCAGTACTTC. Its protein is CASGLADSYEQYF.

This clone was counted a single time. The chain carries TRBV7-2 and TRBJ2-7, with no clear D. Germline CDR1 is SGHTA and CDR2 is FQGNSA. Trimming took 3 bases from V and 5 from J, leaving 14 bases between them. The CDR3 runs to 14 residues. The CDR3 coding sequence is TGTGCCAGCAGCTTTTCACTTTCAAGCAACGAGCAGTACTTC. This encodes CASSFSLSSNEQYF.

This rearrangement joins TRBV28 to TRBJ1-1, with D hard to call. The CDR3 is 14 residues long. Germline-derived CDR1 and CDR2 are MDHEN and SYDVKM. Trimming took 3 bases from V and 4 from J, leaving 12 bases between them. The CDR3 coding sequence is TGTGCCAGCAGTTTTCGGCAGGCTGGCACTGAAGCTTTCTTT. This sequence encodes CASSFRQAGTEAFF.

V gene TRBV2 combines with J gene TRBJ2-2; D remains unclear. Trimming removed 2 bases from V and 1 base from J, with 11 bases in between. CDR3 length: 16 residues. CDR1 and CDR2 from the germline V gene are SNHLY and FYNNEI. In nucleotides, the CDR3 is TGTGCCAGCAGTGAAATCGGTTCGTGGAACACCGGGGAGCTGTTTTTT. It is translated as CASSEIGSWNTGELFF.

The chain couples TRBV30 to TRBJ1-1; D gene uncertain. This CDR3 spans 13 amino acids. Germline V gives CDR1 GTSNPN, CDR2 SVGIG (reference sequence). V gave up 0 bases and J gave up 6 bases, with 11 bases separating them. The CDR3 loop reads CAWSVRSISEAFF. CDR3 DNA: TGTGCCTGGAGTGTACGTAGTATCTCTGAAGCTTTCTTT. The whole variable domain, filled in from reference TRBV30 and TRBJ1-1, reads SQTIHQWPATLVQPVGSPLSLECTVEGTSNPNLYWYRQAAGRGLQLLFYSVGIGQISSEVPQNLSASRPQDRQFILSSKKLLLSDSGFYLCAWSVRSISEAFFGQGTRLTVV.

This rearrangement joins TRBV28 to TRBJ2-7, with 10 bases fitting TRBD1. V was clipped by 6 bases and J by 3 bases; unmatched bases: 8. Germline V gene sequence: CDR1 MDHEN, CDR2 SYDVKM. The CDR3 spans 15 residues. As DNA, the CDR3 is TGTGCCAGCAGGAAGCGGGACAGGGGCAACTACGAGCAGTACTTC. This codes for CASRKRDRGNYEQYF.

This clone was counted a single time. This chain connects TRBV11-2 to TRBJ1-5; D gene unclear. Between the trimmed V and J ends, which lost 4 bases and 1 base, there was a span of 5 bases. The V gene's germline CDR1 is SGHAT and CDR2 FQNNGV. This CDR3 contains 13 residues. The CDR3 region is CASSSGSNQPQHF. The CDR3 coding sequence is TGTGCCAGCAGCTCCGGGAGCAATCAGCCCCAGCATTTT. The full variable domain, completed using reference TRBV11-2 and TRBJ1-5, is EAGVAQSPRYKIIEKRQSVAFWCNPISGHATLYWYQQILGQGPKLLIQFQNNGVVDDSQLPKDRFSAERLKGVDSTLKIQPAKLEDSAVYLCASSSGSNQPQHFGDGTRLSIL.

The chain links TRBV14 to TRBJ2-5; D is unresolved. The V end lost 3 bases, the J end lost 2 bases, and 10 bases lay between the germline ends. The germline CDR1 and CDR2 sequences are SGHDN and FVKESK. The length of the CDR3 is 14 residues. CDR3 protein: CASSQLGVQETQYF. CDR3 DNA: TGTGCCAGCAGCCAGCTAGGAGTACAAGAGACCCAGTACTTC.

This clone was detected only once. This sequence joins TRBV6-5 and TRBJ1-1; 10 nucleotides line up with TRBD1. Germline lookup yields CDR1 MNHEY and CDR2 SVGAGI. V lost 6 bases to trimming and J lost 7 bases; unmatched junction nucleotides: 5. The CDR3 covers 13 residues. The CDR3 region is CASSSGTGVEAFF. DNA of the CDR3: TGTGCCAGCAGCAGTGGGACAGGGGTTGAAGCTTTCTTT.

For the CDR3, the DNA is TGTGCCAGCAGCTTAACACCGAACACTGAAGCTTTCTTT. Translating it yields CASSLTPNTEAFF. V is TRBV7-8 and J is TRBJ1-1, with D unresolved. The CDR3 extends over 13 amino acids. Germline V gene lookup returns CDR1 SGHVS and CDR2 FQNEAQ. V was shortened by 2 bases and J by 1 base, with 5 bases between the two germline ends. Variable domain in full (rest from reference TRBV7-8 and TRBJ1-1): GAGVSQSPRYKVAKRGQDVALRCDPISGHVSLFWYQQALGQGPEFLTYFQNEAQLDKSGLPSDRFFAERPEGSVSTLKIQRTQQEDSAVYLCASSLTPNTEAFFGQGTRLTVV.

V and J are TRBV19 and TRBJ2-2; a weak D match, TRBD1 (6 bases). The CDR3 length is 14 residues. V was clipped by 5 bases and J by 6 bases, with 13 bases between them. Germline V gene data show CDR1 as LNHDA and CDR2 as SQIVND (reference sequence). CDR3 protein: CASSATGLSGELFF. CDR3 sequence (DNA): TGTGCCAGTAGTGCCACAGGGTTATCCGGGGAGCTGTTTTTT.

The chain employs TRBV7-2 and TRBJ2-5; 14 bases are a match to TRBD2. The CDR3 is 18 residues long. Trimming took 5 bases from V and 2 from J; bases not matched to a gene: 10. Germline V gene data show CDR1 as SGHTA and CDR2 as FQGNSA. The CDR3 DNA is TGTGCCAGCAGCCCCCGGACTAGCGGGAGGACGGTACAAGAGACCCAGTACTTC. Translated: CASSPRTSGRTVQETQYF.

The chain joins TRBV6-5 to TRBJ2-7; 7 bases line up with TRBD1. The CDR3 has 13 amino acids. V was pared by 7 bases and J by 6 bases, with 9 bases of the junction left unmatched. Germline CDR1 reads MNHEY; CDR2 reads SVGAGI. CDR3 in DNA: TGTGCCAGCACGGCCGGGACAGTCGCCGAGCAGTACTTC. Translated: CASTAGTVAEQYF.

V gene TRBV18 combines with J gene TRBJ2-5, with 11 bases matching TRBD2. CDR1 and CDR2 from the germline V gene are KGHSH and LQKENI. The CDR3 loop spans 14 amino acids. With 6 bases clipped from V and 4 bases from J, the junction kept 4 bases outside the gene matches. In nucleotides, the CDR3 is TGTGCCAGCTCCTCTAGCGGGAGGTCAGAGACCCAGTACTTC. This gives the protein CASSSSGRSETQYF.

The chain employs TRBV9 and TRBJ2-1, with TRBD1 identical over 9 bases. This CDR3 contains 16 residues. V shed 5 bases and J 8 bases; nucleotides not matched to a gene: 14. Per germline, CDR1 SGDLS and CDR2 YYNGEE. CDR3 sequence (DNA): TGTGCCAGCAGTCTCACAGGGACAGGGTTGCAGGATGAGCAGTTCTTC. Protein sequence: CASSLTGTGLQDEQFF.

This rearrangement joins TRBV4-2 to TRBJ1-2; 9 bases agree with TRBD1. This CDR3 has 14 residues. The ends lost 0 bases at V and 13 bases at J; junction bases unmatched: 9. The germline V gene encodes CDR1 LGHNA and CDR2 YNFKEQ. The DNA of the CDR3 is TGTGCCAGCAGCCAAGATCGGAGCGGGACAGGGTGCACCTTC. It specifies CASSQDRSGTGCTF.

The genes are TRBV27 and TRBJ1-1; no clear D. Germline V lookup: CDR1 MNHEY, CDR2 SMNVEV (reference sequence). The CDR3 has 14 amino acids. Trimming stripped 2 bases from V and 1 base from J, with 8 bases between. The DNA for the CDR3 is TGTGCCAGCAGTTTAACAGTACCGAACACTGAAGCTTTCTTT. It encodes CASSLTVPNTEAFF.

V gene TRBV11-2 combines with J gene TRBJ2-4; D is perhaps TRBD2 (5 bases). Germline CDR1 SGHAT, CDR2 FQNNGV. Between the trimmed V and J ends, which lost 4 bases and 6 bases, there was a span of 10 bases. This CDR3 spans 13 amino acids. CDR3 amino acids: CASSYSGLNIQYF. CDR3 nucleotide sequence: TGTGCCAGCAGCTATTCGGGATTAAACATTCAGTACTTC.

The V call is TRBV4-3, the J call TRBJ2-1; D is perhaps TRBD2 (6 bases). The V end was cut by 0 bases, the J end by 7 bases, with 13 bases between. The length of the CDR3 is 15 residues. Germline V gene lookup returns CDR1 LGHNA and CDR2 YSLEER. CDR3 protein: CASSQDSGVRNEQFF. The DNA for the CDR3 is TGCGCCAGCAGCCAAGATTCGGGAGTAAGAAATGAGCAGTTCTTC.

The chain is built from TRBV10-3 and TRBJ1-1; TRBD1 agrees at 10 bases. The germline V gene encodes CDR1 ENHRY and CDR2 SYGVKD. The trim removed 3 bases at V and 5 bases at J, leaving 6 bases unmatched. The CDR3 extends over 15 amino acids. CDR3 bases: TGTGCCATCAGTGATCTGGGACAGGGGAATACTGAAGCTTTCTTT. Amino acids: CAISDLGQGNTEAFF.

This sequence joins TRBV28 and TRBJ1-3; TRBD1 aligns across 11 bases. CDR3 size: 19 residues. V lost 6 bases to trimming and J lost 1 base; unmatched junction nucleotides: 14. Germline V lookup: CDR1 MDHEN, CDR2 SYDVKM. In DNA, the CDR3 is TGTGCCAGCAGGGATGGGCCCGGGACAGGGGGAATATCTGGAAACACCATATATTTT. Encoded protein: CASRDGPGTGGISGNTIYF.

This chain joins TRBV7-2 and TRBJ1-3; D may be TRBD1 (5 bases). V gave up 1 base and J gave up 4 bases, with 11 bases separating them. Germline-derived CDR1 and CDR2 are SGHTA and FQGNSA. CDR3 length: 15 residues. CDR3 loop: CASSLEPRAGNTIYF. In DNA, the CDR3 is TGTGCCAGCAGCTTAGAGCCCAGGGCAGGAAACACCATATATTTT.

The CDR3 nucleotides are TGTGCCAGCAGTTTTAACGGCGGCTTCTCTAGCGGGAGCTACGAGCAGTACTTC. Its protein product is CASSFNGGFSSGSYEQYF. The chain links TRBV6-2 or TRBV6-3 to TRBJ2-7; 10 bases align to TRBD2. This CDR3 spans 18 amino acids. Germline loops: CDR1 MNHEY, CDR2 SVGEGT. After removal of 4 bases from V and 3 bases from J, the junction contained 15 bases not matched to a gene.